The clone carrying this TCR beta chain was picked up a small number of times. Each of the CD4+ naive, central memory, regulatory and stem cell-like memory populations was sorted via CD45RO/CCR7/CD25/CD127/CD95/CD27. Of the isolated RNA, all was reverse transcribed, and so the sequenced material was expressed TCRB transcripts. Assay used: immunoSEQ multiplex PCR; TCRdb lists only in-frame clones, some missing. In the table there are under 900,000 clones, roughly 15% of which are singletons. This sample stems from a study of beta chain features in type 1 diabetes. Trimming took off 3 bases at V and 9 bases at J, with 9 bases between the two ends. Per germline, CDR1 DFQATT and CDR2 SNEGSKA (reference sequence). This CDR3 comprises 11 residues.

The sequence derives from a woman aged 18-29 years in good health. The J gene is TRBJ1-5, the V gene TRBV20-1, with no clear D. Sequenced sample: naive CD4+ T cells from blood. The DNA for the CDR3 is TGCAGTGCTAGCCCCTTAGGGCCCCAGCATTTT. Translation: CSASPLGPQHF.